The present TCR beta chain was sequenced within a study of monozygotic twins with inflammatory bowel disease. Used for each TCR library was 3,000 to 3,500 ng of total RNA. With the 5' RACE reads reprocessed, TCRdb shows one record per CDR3 protein and no DNA. The table lists about 150,000 distinct CDR3 sequences, with more than 1% in the top ten. CDR1 is DFQATT and CDR2 is SNEGSKA in the germline V gene (reference sequence). The CDR3 consists of 15 residues. The sequenced sample consisted of blood. This TCR derives from a human donor with ulcerative colitis or Crohn's disease, or a healthy co-twin of an affected twin (not recorded which). The V call is TRBV20-1, the J call TRBJ2-3; the D call from TCRdb, TRBD2, cannot be confirmed without DNA. The CDR3 protein is CSARRTSGITNTQYF.